The T cell receptor beta chain under discussion was sequenced for a study of shared clonotypes between healthy human individuals. Produced via immunoSEQ multiplex PCR; TCRdb's table is partial and in-frame only. This sample has around 100,000 clones; under 70% occur once, and the top ten carry about 48%. Regarding this clone: Its matching antigen is unknown.

General study points: Naive CD4 clonotype sharing across a few donors was approximately 5%. Large sequencing depth failed to make sorted-subset sequencing complete, rarefaction showed.

Sample: memory CD8+ T cells sorted from blood. Indicated subset: CD45RO+ cells pooled with CCR7-negative TemRA cells. The source is a man aged 25 to 45 in good health.

CDR3 region: CASSWTGATNNEQFF. In DNA form, the CDR3 reads TGTGCCAGCAGTTGGACAGGGGCCACAAACAATGAGCAGTTCTTC. The V gene is TRBV28, the J gene TRBJ2-1, with TRBD1 matching 9 bases. Germline loops: CDR1 MDHEN, CDR2 SYDVKM. Germline trimming cut 4 bases from V and 5 bases from J; bases unmatched to any gene: 6. This CDR3 region has 15 residues. Supplemented by reference TRBV28 and TRBJ2-1, the full variable domain reads DVKVTQSSRYLVKRTGEKVFLECVQDMDHENMFWYRQDPGLGLRLIYFSYDVKMKEKGDIPEGYSVSREKKERFSLILESASTNQTSMYLCASSWTGATNNEQFFGPGTRLTVL.